A single sample is the source of the 19 T cell receptor beta chains below, sequenced in a study of cytotoxic CD8 clonotypes in ibrutinib-treated CLL. The table came from immunoSEQ multiplex PCR; TCRdb's copy has only in-frame clones and leaves some out. Of 200,000 to 250,000 clones listed, 65% to 80% are singletons. The material was PBMCs, obtained after 12 months of ibrutinib treatment. These TCRs come from a human donor with chronic lymphocytic leukemia.

This clone was detected only a few times. J is TRBJ1-6 and V is TRBV5-1; D is unresolved. Between the trimmed V and J ends, which lost 0 bases and 10 bases, there was a span of 14 bases. Germline V gene sequence: CDR1 SGHRS, CDR2 YFSETQ. This CDR3 has 15 amino acids. The CDR3 loop is CASSLGSGHGSPLHF. The CDR3 coding sequence is TGCGCCAGCAGCTTGGGAAGCGGCCACGGCTCACCCCTCCACTTT.

The J gene is TRBJ2-1, the V gene TRBV4-3, with a weak D call TRBD2 (5 bases). Germline V gives CDR1 LGHNA, CDR2 YSLEER. Deletions cut 1 base from V and 4 bases from J, with 11 bases between. This CDR3 is built from 15 residues. CDR3 DNA: TGCGCCAGCAGCCAAGGGACGGGAAAATACAATGAGCAGTTCTTC. Translating gives CASSQGTGKYNEQFF.

V usage is TRBV13 and J usage is TRBJ2-3, with a weak D call TRBD1 (5 bases). Germline V CDR1 and CDR2: PRHDT, FYEKMQ (reference sequence). CDR3 length: 16 residues. With 5 bases removed from V and 0 bases from J, the gap between germline ends came to 15 bases. Written as DNA, the CDR3 is TGTGCCAGCAGCACTCAAAGACAGCTCAGCACAGATACGCAGTATTTT. Residues: CASSTQRQLSTDTQYF.

The V gene is TRBV6-5, the J gene TRBJ2-2; D is unresolved. Germline assignment: CDR1 MNHEY and CDR2 SVGAGI. CDR3 length equals 13 residues. V lost 6 bases to trimming and J lost 7 bases, with 12 bases between them. The CDR3 bases are TGTGCCAGCAGGGATTTTACGATCGGGGAGCTGTTTTTT. Translation gives CASRDFTIGELFF.

The V call is TRBV9, the J call TRBJ2-1; 7 bases align to TRBD2. The trim removed 0 bases at V and 8 bases at J, leaving 8 bases unmatched. The germline CDR1 and CDR2 sequences are SGDLS and YYNGEE. This CDR3 contains 15 residues. CDR3 bases: TGTGCCAGCAGCGTAGTCGCGGGAGTCAAGGATGAGCAGTTCTTC. Protein product: CASSVVAGVKDEQFF.

This chain uses TRBV5-1 with TRBJ2-7; D might be TRBD1 or TRBD2, each matching 5 bases. There are 14 residues in the CDR3. Germline values: CDR1 SGHRS, CDR2 YFSETQ. V lost 4 bases and J lost 2, with 13 bases in between. CDR3 coding DNA: TGCGCCAGCAGCGAACGGGACGGAACCTACGAGCAGTACTTC. It codes for CASSERDGTYEQYF.

This clone was counted a few times. This sequence joins TRBV11-1 and TRBJ2-2; D not resolved. CDR3 length: 15 amino acids. Trimming shortened V by 3 bases and J by 6 bases, and 14 bases separated the two germline ends. Per germline, CDR1 SGHAT and CDR2 FQDESV (reference sequence). The DNA for the CDR3 is TGTGCCAGCAGCTTGGGTTCGTTAGTGGCCGGGGAGCTGTTTTTT. Amino acids: CASSLGSLVAGELFF.

The rearrangement links TRBV2 to TRBJ2-1; TRBD2 is a possible D gene (7 bases). Trimming took off 8 bases at V and 3 bases at J, with 11 bases between the two ends. Germline V CDR1 and CDR2: SNHLY, FYNNEI. This CDR3 has 13 amino acids. CDR3 in amino acids: CASGRGLYNEQFF. The CDR3 coding sequence is TGTGCCAGCGGGCGGGGGCTCTACAATGAGCAGTTCTTC.

This rearrangement joins TRBV5-4 to TRBJ2-3; a possible D gene is TRBD1 (5 bases). This CDR3 has 15 amino acids. With 2 bases removed from V and 6 bases from J, the gap between germline ends came to 16 bases. CDR1 is SGHNT and CDR2 is YYREEE in the germline V gene (reference sequence). The CDR3 nucleotides are TGTGCCAGCAGCTTTACTCAGGGTGATGCGGATACGCAGTATTTT. Protein sequence: CASSFTQGDADTQYF.

The rearrangement uses TRBV5-6 and TRBJ1-1; 8 bases are a match to TRBD1. This CDR3 has 14 residues. J lost 2 bases, V lost 8 bases, and 8 bases had no gene match. From germline, CDR1 is SGHDT and CDR2 YYEEEE. CDR3 DNA: TGTGCCAGTACCCGGACAGGGAGAAACACTGAAGCTTTCTTT. It encodes CASTRTGRNTEAFF.

The chain recombines TRBV29-1 with TRBJ2-7; perhaps TRBD1 as D (6 bases). CDR3 size: 11 residues. The V gene's germline CDR1 is SQVTM and CDR2 ANQGSEA. V lost 4 bases and J 6 bases, leaving 10 bases between the germline ends. CDR3 coding DNA: TGCAGCGTTGGACAGGATGGCGAGCAGTACTTC. Translating gives CSVGQDGEQYF.

The V and J genes are TRBV27 and TRBJ2-1; D possibly corresponds to TRBD2 (5 bases). The germline CDR1 and CDR2 sequences are MNHEY and SMNVEV (reference sequence). V gave up 0 bases and J gave up 2 bases, with 17 bases separating them. The CDR3 totals 18 residues. The CDR3 reads CASSLSGTLGVTYNEQFF. In nucleotides, the CDR3 is TGTGCCAGCAGTTTATCTGGTACTCTGGGAGTTACCTACAATGAGCAGTTCTTC.

The V gene is TRBV7-6, the J gene TRBJ2-1, with D perhaps TRBD2 (6 bases). Germline values: CDR1 SGHVS, CDR2 FNYEAQ. V was trimmed by 4 bases and J by 2 bases, leaving 15 bases between them. The CDR3 sequence is 16 residues long. The CDR3 DNA reads as TGTGCCAGCAGCTCACTTATAGCGGATACCTACAATGAGCAGTTCTTC. Its protein is CASSSLIADTYNEQFF. The variable domain in full, with the rest retrieved from reference TRBV7-6 and TRBJ2-1, is GAGVSQSPRYKVTKRGQDVALRCDPISGHVSLYWYRQALGQGPEFLTYFNYEAQQDKSGLPNDRFSAERPEGSISTLTIQRTEQRDSAMYRCASSSLIADTYNEQFFGPGTRLTVL.

V and J are TRBV4-1 and TRBJ1-3; a weak D match, TRBD1 (5 bases). The V and J ends lost 0 bases and 0 bases respectively, with 9 bases between them. Germline CDR1 is MGHRA and CDR2 is YSYEKL. The CDR3 is 16 amino acids. This CDR3 reads CASSQEGLRSGNTIYF. In DNA, the CDR3 is TGCGCCAGCAGCCAAGAGGGACTACGCTCTGGAAACACCATATATTTT.

The J gene is TRBJ2-1, the V gene TRBV6-5, with 8 positions matching TRBD1. V dropped 4 bases and J dropped 2; count of bases not matched to a gene: 4. This CDR3 has 15 amino acids. CDR1 and CDR2 (germline): MNHEY, SVGAGI. DNA for the CDR3: TGTGCCAGCAGTTCAGACAGGGGACCCTACAATGAGCAGTTCTTC. Translation: CASSSDRGPYNEQFF.

The J gene is TRBJ1-4, the V gene TRBV5-6; weak D call: TRBD1 (6 bases). CDR3 length equals 16 residues. Trimming removed 2 bases from V and 3 bases from J, with 14 bases in between. CDR1 and CDR2 (germline): SGHDT, YYEEEE. CDR3 loop: CASSLMGGASNEKLFF. Written as DNA, the CDR3 is TGTGCCAGCAGCTTAATGGGGGGCGCGTCTAATGAAAAACTGTTTTTT.

The V gene is TRBV28, the J gene TRBJ1-1; no clear D. CDR3 length: 13 residues. CDR1 is MDHEN and CDR2 is SYDVKM in the germline V gene. V was shortened by 11 bases and J by 1 base, with 14 bases between the two germline ends. The CDR3 DNA is TGTGCCGCGAAACTGGACCCGAACACTGAAGCTTTCTTT. This translates into CAAKLDPNTEAFF.

The V and J genes are TRBV5-8 and TRBJ2-1, with D possibly called TRBD1 or TRBD2 (5 bases each). Per the germline V gene, CDR1 is SGHTS and CDR2 is YDEGEE. The CDR3 extends over 16 amino acids. V was trimmed by 4 bases and J by 5 bases, leaving 19 bases between them. The CDR3 reads CASSHFRGTDNNEQFF. CDR3 sequence (DNA): TGTGCCAGCAGCCACTTTCGAGGGACGGACAACAATGAGCAGTTCTTC. The variable domain in full, with the rest retrieved from reference TRBV5-8 and TRBJ2-1, is EAGVTQSPTHLIKTRGQQATLRCSPISGHTSVYWYQQALGLGLQFLLWYDEGEERNRGNFPPRFSGRQFPNYSSELNVNALELEDSALYLCASSHFRGTDNNEQFFGPGTRLTVL.

The CDR3 protein is CASSPPTGVEYEQYF. CDR3 in DNA: TGTGCCAGCAGCCCTCCGACAGGGGTTGAGTACGAGCAGTACTTC. V usage is TRBV21-1 and J usage is TRBJ2-7; the table assigns TRBD1, which was not confirmed against the DNA. TRBV21-1 is a documented pseudogene. The CDR3 loop spans 15 amino acids.